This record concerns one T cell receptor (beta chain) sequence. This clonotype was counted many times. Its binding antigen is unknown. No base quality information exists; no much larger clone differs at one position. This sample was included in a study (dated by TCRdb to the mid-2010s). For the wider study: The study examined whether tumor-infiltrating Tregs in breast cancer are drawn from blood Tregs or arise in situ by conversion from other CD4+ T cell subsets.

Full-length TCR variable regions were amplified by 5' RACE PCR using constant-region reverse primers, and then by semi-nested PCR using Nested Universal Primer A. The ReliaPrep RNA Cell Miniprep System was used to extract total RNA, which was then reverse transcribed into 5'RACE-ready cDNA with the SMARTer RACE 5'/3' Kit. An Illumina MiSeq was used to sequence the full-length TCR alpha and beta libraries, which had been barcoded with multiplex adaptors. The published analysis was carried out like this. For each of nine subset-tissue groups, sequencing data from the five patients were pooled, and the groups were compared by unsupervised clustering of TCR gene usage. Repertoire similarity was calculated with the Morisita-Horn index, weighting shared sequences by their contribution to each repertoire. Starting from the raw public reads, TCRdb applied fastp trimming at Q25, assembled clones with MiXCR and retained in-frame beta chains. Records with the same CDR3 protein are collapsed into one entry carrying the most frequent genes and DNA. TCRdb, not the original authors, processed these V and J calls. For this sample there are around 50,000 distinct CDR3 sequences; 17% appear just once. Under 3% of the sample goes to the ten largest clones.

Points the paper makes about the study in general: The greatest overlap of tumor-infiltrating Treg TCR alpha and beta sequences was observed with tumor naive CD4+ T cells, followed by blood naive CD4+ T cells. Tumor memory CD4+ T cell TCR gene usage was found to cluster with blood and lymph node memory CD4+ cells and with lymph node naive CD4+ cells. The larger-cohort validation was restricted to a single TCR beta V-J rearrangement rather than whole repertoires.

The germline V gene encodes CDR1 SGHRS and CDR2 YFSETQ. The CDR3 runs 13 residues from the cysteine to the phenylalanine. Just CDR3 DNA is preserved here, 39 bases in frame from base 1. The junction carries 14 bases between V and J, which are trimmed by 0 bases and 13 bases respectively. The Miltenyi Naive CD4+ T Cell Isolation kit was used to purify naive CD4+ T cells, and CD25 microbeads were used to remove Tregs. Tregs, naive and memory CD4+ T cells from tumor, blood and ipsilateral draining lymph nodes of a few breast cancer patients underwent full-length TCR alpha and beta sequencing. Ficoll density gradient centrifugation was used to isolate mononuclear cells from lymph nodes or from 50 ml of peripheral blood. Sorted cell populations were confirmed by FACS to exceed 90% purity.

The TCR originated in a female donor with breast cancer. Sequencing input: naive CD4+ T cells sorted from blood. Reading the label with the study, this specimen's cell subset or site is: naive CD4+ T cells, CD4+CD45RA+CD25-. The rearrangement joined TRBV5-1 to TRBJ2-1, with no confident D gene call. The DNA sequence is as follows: TGCGCCAGCAGCTTGGGGTACGACGATGGCCAGTTCTTC. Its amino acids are CASSLGYDDGQFF.